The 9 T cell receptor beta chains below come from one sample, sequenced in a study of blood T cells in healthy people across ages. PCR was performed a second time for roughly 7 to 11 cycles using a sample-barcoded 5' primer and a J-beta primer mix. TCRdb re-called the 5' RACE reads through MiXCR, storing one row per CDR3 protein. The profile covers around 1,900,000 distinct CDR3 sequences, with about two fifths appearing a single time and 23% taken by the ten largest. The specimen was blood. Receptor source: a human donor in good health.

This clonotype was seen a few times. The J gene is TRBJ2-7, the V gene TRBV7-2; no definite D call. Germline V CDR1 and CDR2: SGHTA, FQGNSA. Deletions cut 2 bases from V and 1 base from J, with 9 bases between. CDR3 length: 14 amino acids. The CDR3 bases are TGTGCCAGCAGCTTATTTACCATATCCTACGAGCAGTACTTC. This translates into CASSLFTISYEQYF. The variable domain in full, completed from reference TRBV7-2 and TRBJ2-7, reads GAGVSQSPSNKVTEKGKDVELRCDPISGHTALYWYRQSLGQGLEFLIYFQGNSAPDKSGLPSDRFSAERTGGSVSTLTIQRTQQEDSAVYLCASSLFTISYEQYFGPGTRLTVT.

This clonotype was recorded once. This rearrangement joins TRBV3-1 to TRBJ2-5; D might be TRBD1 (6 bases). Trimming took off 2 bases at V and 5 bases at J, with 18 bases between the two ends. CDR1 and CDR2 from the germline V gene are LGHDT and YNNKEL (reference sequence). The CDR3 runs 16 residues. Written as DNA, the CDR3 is TGTGCCAGCAGCCAATCGTGGGCGACAGGTGGCGAGACCCAGTACTTC. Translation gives CASSQSWATGGETQYF.

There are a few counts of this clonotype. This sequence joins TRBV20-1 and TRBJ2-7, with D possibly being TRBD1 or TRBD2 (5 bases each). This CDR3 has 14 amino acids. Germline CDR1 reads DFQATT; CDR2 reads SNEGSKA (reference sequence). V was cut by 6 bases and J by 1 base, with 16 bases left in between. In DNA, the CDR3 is TGCAGTGCCATCGTCGGGGCCGAGTCCTACGAGCAGTACTTC. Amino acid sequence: CSAIVGAESYEQYF.

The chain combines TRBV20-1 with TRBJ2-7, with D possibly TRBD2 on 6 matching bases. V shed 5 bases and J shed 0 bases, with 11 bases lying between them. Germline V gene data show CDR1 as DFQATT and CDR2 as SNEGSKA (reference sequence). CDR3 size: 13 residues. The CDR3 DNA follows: TGCAGTGCTTTTAGCGGAAGCTCCTACGAGCAGTACTTC. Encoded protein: CSAFSGSSYEQYF.

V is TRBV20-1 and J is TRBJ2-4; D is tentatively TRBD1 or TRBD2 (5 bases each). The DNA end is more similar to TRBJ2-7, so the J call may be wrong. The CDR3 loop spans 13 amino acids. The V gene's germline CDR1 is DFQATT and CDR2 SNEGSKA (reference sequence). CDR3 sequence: CSAVRDPTYEQYF. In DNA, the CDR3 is TGCAGTGCTGTTAGGGACCCGACCTACGAGCAGTACTTC.

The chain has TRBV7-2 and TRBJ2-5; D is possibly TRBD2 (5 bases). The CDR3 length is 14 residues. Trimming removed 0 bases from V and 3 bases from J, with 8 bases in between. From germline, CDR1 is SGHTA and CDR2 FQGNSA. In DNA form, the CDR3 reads TGTGCCAGCAGCTTAGCTAGCGTTAAAGAGACCCAGTACTTC. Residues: CASSLASVKETQYF.

CDR3 protein: CASRKTLSYNEQFF. The CDR3 DNA reads TGTGCCAGCAGAAAGACCCTATCCTACAATGAGCAGTTCTTC. The rearrangement joins TRBV12-3 or TRBV12-4 to TRBJ2-1; D unresolved. The V end lost 6 bases, the J end lost 1 base, and 10 bases lay between the germline ends. The CDR3 runs to 14 residues.

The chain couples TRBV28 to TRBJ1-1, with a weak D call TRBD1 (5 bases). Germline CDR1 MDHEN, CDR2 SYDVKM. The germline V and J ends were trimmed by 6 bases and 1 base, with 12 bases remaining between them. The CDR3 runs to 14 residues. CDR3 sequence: CASSDGTANTEAFF. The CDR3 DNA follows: TGTGCCAGCAGCGACGGGACGGCGAACACTGAAGCTTTCTTT.

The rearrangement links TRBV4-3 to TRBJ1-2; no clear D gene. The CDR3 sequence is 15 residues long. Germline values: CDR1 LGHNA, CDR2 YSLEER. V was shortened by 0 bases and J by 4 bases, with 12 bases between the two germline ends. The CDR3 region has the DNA TGCGCCAGCAGCCAAGATCGGGATGAAATCTATGGCTACACCTTC. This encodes CASSQDRDEIYGYTF.